A selection of T cell receptor beta chains follows, all from one sample in a study of T cell responses to AZD1222 COVID-19 vaccine. Data came from immunoSEQ multiplex PCR; TCRdb stores just in-frame clones and leaves some out. The sample contains approximately 180,000 clones, about 92% of which appear only once. The sequencing used peripheral blood, collected 28 days after the second dose of the MenACWY control vaccine. These receptor sequences come from an adult who received the MenACWY meningococcal vaccine as a control. The CDR3 runs from the conserved cysteine through the conserved F or W. A D gene is named only where the DNA matches it firmly. Clone size is stated in some rows and not others, as once, few, many or a class when expanded.

d_call	clone_size	j_call	v_call	cdr3_aa	cdr3_nt
-	-	TRBJ1-2	TRBV6-1	CASSERINSGYGYTF	TGTGCCAGCAGTGAACGGATTAACTCGGGCTATGGCTACACCTTC
TRBD2	-	TRBJ2-7	TRBV4-2	CASSQGLGYEQYF	TGTGCCAGCAGCCAGGGACTAGGGTACGAGCAGTACTTC
TRBD1	-	TRBJ1-1	TRBV11-3	CASSPPDRAGTEAFF	TGTGCCAGCAGCCCCCCAGACAGGGCCGGCACTGAAGCTTTCTTT
-	-	TRBJ2-7	TRBV2	CASSKNEQYF	TGTGCCAGCAGCAAAAACGAGCAGTACTTC
-	once	TRBJ2-7	TRBV11-3	CASSLDGSYEQYF	TGTGCCAGCAGCTTAGACGGATCCTACGAGCAGTACTTC
-	-	TRBJ1-5	TRBV27	CASSLSWGQPQHF	TGTGCCAGCAGTTTATCTTGGGGCCAGCCCCAGCATTTT
-	-	TRBJ2-5	TRBV6-2/TRBV6-3	CASSPPDIGTQYF	TGTGCCAGCAGCCCGCCCGATATTGGGACCCAGTACTTC
TRBD2	once	TRBJ2-3	TRBV7-9	CASRPGTSDTDTQYF	TGTGCCAGCAGGCCCGGGACTAGCGACACAGATACGCAGTATTTT
TRBD1	-	TRBJ1-3	TRBV10-3	CAISAVGQSGNTIYF	TGTGCCATCAGCGCCGTGGGACAGTCGGGAAACACCATATATTTT
TRBD1	-	TRBJ1-2	TRBV9	CASSLGTGNYGYTF	TGTGCCAGCAGCCTAGGGACAGGGAACTATGGCTACACCTTC
-	-	TRBJ2-7	TRBV11-2	CASSLPVRREQYF	TGTGCCAGCAGCTTACCGGTTCGACGAGAGCAGTACTTC
TRBD1	-	TRBJ1-2	TRBV19	CASSMVQGAREGYTF	TGTGCCAGTAGTATGGTACAGGGGGCAAGGGAAGGCTACACCTTC
TRBD1	once	TRBJ1-2	TRBV18	CASSRDRGLSGYTF	TGTGCCAGCTCACGGGACAGGGGATTAAGTGGCTACACCTTC
-	-	TRBJ1-6	TRBV11-3	CASSDGVGGTSSPLHF	TGTGCCAGCAGCGACGGCGTGGGAGGGACGAGTTCACCCCTCCACTTT
TRBD2	-	TRBJ2-1	TRBV19	CASRLTSASSYNEQFF	TGTGCCAGTAGGCTAACTAGCGCGAGCTCCTACAATGAGCAGTTCTTC
TRBD1	few	TRBJ1-5	TRBV28	CASSLAPGGRGNQPQHF	TGTGCCAGCAGTTTAGCTCCAGGGGGCCGGGGCAATCAGCCCCAGCATTTT
TRBD2	-	TRBJ2-7	TRBV3-1/TRBV3-2	CASSHLASGSGEQYF	TGTGCCAGCAGCCACTTGGCTAGCGGGAGTGGCGAGCAGTACTTC
-	-	TRBJ2-1	TRBV7-3	CASSLQDYNEQFF	TGTGCCAGCAGCTTACAGGATTACAATGAGCAGTTCTTC
-	-	TRBJ2-1	TRBV7-9	CASSTYGGWAYNEQFF	TGTGCCAGCAGCACTTATGGTGGCTGGGCCTACAATGAGCAGTTCTTC
-	-	TRBJ2-1	TRBV24-1	CATSDRTVYNEQFF	TGTGCCACCAGTGATCGGACAGTCTACAATGAGCAGTTCTTC
-	-	TRBJ1-2	TRBV4-1	CASSQEVRANYGYTF	TGCGCCAGCAGCCAAGAAGTCAGGGCCAACTATGGCTACACCTTC
-	few	TRBJ1-2	TRBV15	CATSRARRDTGYTF	TGTGCCACCAGCAGAGCCCGGCGGGACACCGGCTACACCTTC
TRBD1	-	TRBJ2-1	TRBV30	CAWTDLVRQGLYNEQFF	TGTGCCTGGACCGACCTGGTGAGACAGGGGCTCTACAATGAGCAGTTCTTC
-	-	TRBJ1-1	TRBV9	CASSVNADILNTEAFF	TGTGCCAGCAGCGTGAACGCCGACATCCTGAACACTGAAGCTTTCTTT
TRBD2	-	TRBJ2-1	TRBV11-3	CASSPSRGSGNYNEQFF	TGTGCCAGCAGCCCTTCTCGGGGTAGCGGGAACTACAATGAGCAGTTCTTC
-	-	TRBJ1-1	TRBV11-2	CASSTGPSSFF	TGTGCCAGCAGCACTGGACCATCGTCTTTCTTT
TRBD2	-	TRBJ2-1	TRBV9	CASSPRTSGNNEQFF	TGTGCCAGCAGCCCCAGGACTAGCGGGAACAATGAGCAGTTCTTC
-	-	TRBJ2-3	TRBV24-1	CATSDLQGVTDTQYF	TGTGCCACCAGTGATTTGCAGGGCGTTACAGATACGCAGTATTTT
-	-	TRBJ1-6	TRBV12-5	CASGLVLPGNNSPLHF	TGTGCTAGTGGTTTGGTACTCCCCGGGAATAATTCACCCCTCCACTTT
-	-	TRBJ1-4	TRBV29-1	CSVGGREKLFF	TGCAGCGTTGGGGGGCGGGAAAAACTGTTTTTT
-	-	TRBJ2-7	TRBV3-1/TRBV3-2	CASSSIGPRFEQYF	TGTGCCAGCAGTTCGATAGGCCCTAGATTCGAGCAGTACTTC
TRBD2	-	TRBJ2-1	TRBV7-3	CASSSTGTSVNEQFF	TGTGCCAGCAGCTCTACCGGGACTAGCGTAAATGAGCAGTTCTTC
TRBD2	-	TRBJ2-3	TRBV29-1	CSVEGLAGDQTIGDTQYF	TGCAGCGTTGAAGGGCTAGCGGGAGACCAAACGATAGGAGATACGCAGTATTTT
-	-	TRBJ1-1	TRBV9	CASSVDPDLNTEAFF	TGTGCCAGCAGCGTAGATCCTGACCTGAACACTGAAGCTTTCTTT
-	once	TRBJ2-6	TRBV9	CASSVQGRSGANVLTF	TGTGCCAGCAGCGTTCAAGGGCGCTCTGGGGCCAACGTCCTGACTTTC
-	-	TRBJ1-1	TRBV5-4	CASSLGLVNTEAFF	TGTGCCAGCAGCTTGGGGTTAGTGAACACTGAAGCTTTCTTT
TRBD2	-	TRBJ2-5	TRBV5-6	CASRPFGGETQYF	TGTGCCAGCAGACCTTTCGGGGGGGAGACCCAGTACTTC
-	-	TRBJ2-3	TRBV28	CASSLLAGVRSGDTQYF	TGTGCCAGCAGTTTATTGGCAGGGGTTAGGAGTGGAGATACGCAGTATTTT
-	once	TRBJ1-2	TRBV7-9	CASSKNSDRYGYTF	TGTGCCAGCAGCAAGAACAGTGACCGGTATGGCTACACCTTC
TRBD2	-	TRBJ2-5	TRBV9	CASSVEASGVQETQYF	TGTGCCAGCAGCGTAGAGGCTAGCGGGGTTCAAGAGACCCAGTACTTC
-	-	TRBJ1-2	TRBV28	CASIRPGQRNYGYTF	TGTGCCAGCATCAGACCGGGACAACGAAACTATGGCTACACCTTC
TRBD1	-	TRBJ1-4	TRBV19	CASGTGDATNEKLFF	TGTGCCAGTGGAACAGGGGATGCAACTAATGAAAAACTGTTTTTT
-	-	TRBJ2-7	TRBV19	CASSIRPSGKAQYF	TGTGCCAGTAGTATTAGGCCCTCCGGGAAAGCGCAGTACTTC
TRBD1	-	TRBJ1-1	TRBV7-2	CASSPGDRGEAFF	TGTGCCAGCAGCCCCGGGGACAGGGGTGAAGCTTTCTTT
-	-	TRBJ1-4	TRBV28	CASRQVNEKLFF	TGTGCCAGCAGACAGGTTAATGAAAAACTGTTTTTT
-	-	TRBJ2-1	TRBV27	CASSFYADNEQFF	TGTGCCAGCAGCTTTTACGCGGACAATGAGCAGTTCTTC
-	once	TRBJ1-2	TRBV5-6	CASSPGRLRSGGYTF	TGTGCCAGCAGCCCCGGACGCCTAAGGTCGGGTGGCTACACCTTC
-	-	TRBJ2-1	TRBV7-2	CASSRWGTANEQFF	TGTGCCAGCAGCCGGTGGGGGACCGCCAATGAGCAGTTCTTC
TRBD1	-	TRBJ1-2	TRBV6-5	CASRRQGDADGYTF	TGTGCCAGCAGACGACAGGGGGACGCTGATGGCTACACCTTC
TRBD1	-	TRBJ1-5	TRBV30	CACRAGQGPDQPQHF	TGTGCCTGCCGAGCGGGACAGGGGCCTGATCAGCCCCAGCATTTT
-	-	TRBJ1-5	TRBV7-8	CASSPQGGNQPQHF	TGTGCCAGCAGCCCCCAGGGTGGCAATCAGCCCCAGCATTTT
TRBD2	-	TRBJ2-7	TRBV27	CASSSLPAGRSYEQYF	TGTGCCAGCAGTTCCCTCCCCGCCGGGAGGTCCTACGAGCAGTACTTC
-	-	TRBJ1-1	TRBV7-3	CASSLRPELLMNTEAFF	TGTGCCAGCAGCTTACGCCCGGAACTATTAATGAACACTGAAGCTTTCTTT
-	-	TRBJ2-7	TRBV24-1	CATASAGSSYEQYF	TGTGCCACGGCCAGCGCTGGGAGTTCCTACGAGCAGTACTTC
TRBD1	-	TRBJ1-2	TRBV28	CASRSTGQLYGYTF	TGTGCCAGCAGATCTACGGGACAGTTGTATGGCTACACCTTC
TRBD2	-	TRBJ2-7	TRBV11-2	CASSPTSVSSYEQYF	TGTGCCAGCAGCCCCACTAGCGTGAGCTCCTACGAGCAGTACTTC
-	few	TRBJ2-3	TRBV20-1	CSASIAAPDTQYF	TGCAGTGCTAGTATCGCCGCTCCCGATACGCAGTATTTT
-	once	TRBJ1-1	TRBV12-3/TRBV12-4	CASSLWGTAEAFF	TGTGCCAGCAGCCTTTGGGGGACGGCTGAAGCTTTCTTT
-	-	TRBJ2-6	TRBV7-3	CASSPQRGANVLTF	TGTGCCAGCAGCCCCCAAAGGGGGGCCAACGTCCTGACTTTC